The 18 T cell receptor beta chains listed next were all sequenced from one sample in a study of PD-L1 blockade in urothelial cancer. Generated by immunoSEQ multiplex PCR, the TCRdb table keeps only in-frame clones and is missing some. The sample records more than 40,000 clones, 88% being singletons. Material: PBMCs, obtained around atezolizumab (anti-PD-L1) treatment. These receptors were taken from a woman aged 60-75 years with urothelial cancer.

The CDR3 region is CASSKPETRGSDTQYF. The CDR3 DNA sequence: TGTGCCAGCAGCAAGCCTGAAACTCGGGGGTCAGATACGCAGTATTTT. The chain links TRBV21-1 to TRBJ2-3; the table calls TRBD2, which could not be checked here. TRBV21-1 has pseudogene status. This CDR3 has 16 residues.

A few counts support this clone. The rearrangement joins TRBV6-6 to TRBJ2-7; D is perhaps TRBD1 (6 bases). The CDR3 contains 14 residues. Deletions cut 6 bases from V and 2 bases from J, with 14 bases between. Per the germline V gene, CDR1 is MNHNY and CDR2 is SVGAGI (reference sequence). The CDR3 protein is CASSPGTPPYEQYF. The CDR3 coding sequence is TGTGCCAGCAGCCCTGGGACACCACCCTACGAGCAGTACTTC.

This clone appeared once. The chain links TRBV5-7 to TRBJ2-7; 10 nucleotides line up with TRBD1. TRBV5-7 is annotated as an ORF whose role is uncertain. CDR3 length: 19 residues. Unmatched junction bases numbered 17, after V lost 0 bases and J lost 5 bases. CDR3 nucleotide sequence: TGTGCCAGCAGCTTGGCTACTGGGCCCGACGGACAGGGGGGAGACGAGCAGTACTTC. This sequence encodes CASSLATGPDGQGGDEQYF.

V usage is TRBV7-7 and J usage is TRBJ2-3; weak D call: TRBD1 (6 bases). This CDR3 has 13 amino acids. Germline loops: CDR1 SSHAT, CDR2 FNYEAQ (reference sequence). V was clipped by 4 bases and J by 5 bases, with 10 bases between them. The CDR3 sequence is CASSSGQRDTQYF. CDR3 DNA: TGTGCCAGCAGCTCGGGACAACGAGATACGCAGTATTTT.

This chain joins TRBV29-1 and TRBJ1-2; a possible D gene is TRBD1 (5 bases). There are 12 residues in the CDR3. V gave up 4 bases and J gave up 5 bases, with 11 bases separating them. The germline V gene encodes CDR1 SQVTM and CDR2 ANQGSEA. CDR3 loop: CSVAGGKYGYTF. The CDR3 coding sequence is TGCAGCGTTGCCGGGGGGAAATATGGCTACACCTTC.

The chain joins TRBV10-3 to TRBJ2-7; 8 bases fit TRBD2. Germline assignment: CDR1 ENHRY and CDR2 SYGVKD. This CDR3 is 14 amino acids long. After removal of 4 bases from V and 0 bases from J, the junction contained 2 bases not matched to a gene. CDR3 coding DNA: TGTGCCATCAGTGTTACTAGCGGCTCCTACGAGCAGTACTTC. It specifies CAISVTSGSYEQYF.

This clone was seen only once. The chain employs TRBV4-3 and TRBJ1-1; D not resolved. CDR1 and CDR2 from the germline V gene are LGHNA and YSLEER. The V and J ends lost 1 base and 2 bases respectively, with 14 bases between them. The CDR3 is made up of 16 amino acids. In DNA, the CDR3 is TGCGCCAGCAGCCAAGCTCTTCGTCGCGGAAACACTGAAGCTTTCTTT. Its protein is CASSQALRRGNTEAFF.

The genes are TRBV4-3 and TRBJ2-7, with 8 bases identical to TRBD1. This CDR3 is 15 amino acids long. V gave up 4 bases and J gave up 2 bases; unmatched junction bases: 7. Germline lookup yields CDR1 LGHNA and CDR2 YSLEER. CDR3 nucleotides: TGCGCCAGCAGCCGGAGACAGGGGATAGCCTACGAGCAGTACTTC. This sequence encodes CASSRRQGIAYEQYF.

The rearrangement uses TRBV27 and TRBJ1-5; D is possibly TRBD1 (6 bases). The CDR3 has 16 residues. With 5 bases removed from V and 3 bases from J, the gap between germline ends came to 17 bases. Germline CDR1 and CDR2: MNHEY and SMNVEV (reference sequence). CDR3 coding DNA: TGTGCCAGCAGTACCTCAGGGGCTCGGCACAATCAGCCCCAGCATTTT. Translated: CASSTSGARHNQPQHF.

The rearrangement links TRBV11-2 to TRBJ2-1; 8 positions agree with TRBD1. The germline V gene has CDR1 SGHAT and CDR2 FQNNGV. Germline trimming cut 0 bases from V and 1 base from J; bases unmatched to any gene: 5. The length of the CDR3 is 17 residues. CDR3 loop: CASSLDRGQGSYNEQFF. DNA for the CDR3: TGTGCCAGCAGCTTAGACAGGGGGCAAGGGTCCTACAATGAGCAGTTCTTC. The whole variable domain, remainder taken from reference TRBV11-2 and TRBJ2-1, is EAGVAQSPRYKIIEKRQSVAFWCNPISGHATLYWYQQILGQGPKLLIQFQNNGVVDDSQLPKDRFSAERLKGVDSTLKIQPAKLEDSAVYLCASSLDRGQGSYNEQFFGPGTRLTVL.

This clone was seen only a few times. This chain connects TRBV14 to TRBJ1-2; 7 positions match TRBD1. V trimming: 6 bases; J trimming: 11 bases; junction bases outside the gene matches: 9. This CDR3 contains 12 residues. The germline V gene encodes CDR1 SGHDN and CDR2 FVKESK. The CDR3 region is CASRGGGAGYTF. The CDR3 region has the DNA TGTGCCAGCAGAGGAGGGGGCGCAGGTTACACCTTC.

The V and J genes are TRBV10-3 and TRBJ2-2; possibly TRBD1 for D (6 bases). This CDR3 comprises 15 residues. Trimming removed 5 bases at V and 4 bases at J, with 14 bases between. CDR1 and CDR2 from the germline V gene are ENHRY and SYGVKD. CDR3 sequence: CAISLQGAPTGELFF. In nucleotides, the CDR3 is TGTGCCATCAGTCTACAGGGAGCCCCCACCGGGGAGCTGTTTTTT.

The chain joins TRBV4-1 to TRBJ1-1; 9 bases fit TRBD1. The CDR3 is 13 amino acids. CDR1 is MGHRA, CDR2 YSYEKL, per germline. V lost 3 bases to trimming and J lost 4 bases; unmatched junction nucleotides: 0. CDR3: CASSQDRGTEAFF. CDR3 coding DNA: TGCGCCAGCAGCCAGGACAGGGGCACTGAAGCTTTCTTT.

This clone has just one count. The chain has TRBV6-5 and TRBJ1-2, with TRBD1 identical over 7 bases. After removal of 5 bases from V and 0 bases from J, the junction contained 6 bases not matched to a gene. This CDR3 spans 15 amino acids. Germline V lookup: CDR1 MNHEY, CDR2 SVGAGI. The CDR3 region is CASSRSGTANYGYTF. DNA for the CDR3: TGTGCCAGCAGTAGATCCGGGACAGCTAACTATGGCTACACCTTC.

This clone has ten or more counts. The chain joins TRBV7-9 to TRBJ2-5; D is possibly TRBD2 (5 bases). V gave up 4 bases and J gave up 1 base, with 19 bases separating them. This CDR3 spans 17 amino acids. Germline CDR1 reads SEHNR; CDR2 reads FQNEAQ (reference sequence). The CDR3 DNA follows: TGTGCCAGCAGCTCTACACCCCCGGACTGGTCCCAAGAGACCCAGTACTTC. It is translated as CASSSTPPDWSQETQYF.

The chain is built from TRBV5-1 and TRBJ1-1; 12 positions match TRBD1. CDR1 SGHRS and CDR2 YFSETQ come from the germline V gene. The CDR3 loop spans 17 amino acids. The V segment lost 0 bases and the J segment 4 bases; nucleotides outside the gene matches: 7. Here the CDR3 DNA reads TGCGCCAGCAGCTTGGTTGGGACAGGGGGCGCAGGCACTGAAGCTTTCTTT. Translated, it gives CASSLVGTGGAGTEAFF.

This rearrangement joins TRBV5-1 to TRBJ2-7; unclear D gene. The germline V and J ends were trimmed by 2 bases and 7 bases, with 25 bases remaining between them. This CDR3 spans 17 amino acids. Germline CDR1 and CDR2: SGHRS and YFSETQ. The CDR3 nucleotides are TGCGCCAGCAGCTTCGGAACCCCGGGTCGGCAGATGTGGGAGCAGTACTTC. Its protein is CASSFGTPGRQMWEQYF.

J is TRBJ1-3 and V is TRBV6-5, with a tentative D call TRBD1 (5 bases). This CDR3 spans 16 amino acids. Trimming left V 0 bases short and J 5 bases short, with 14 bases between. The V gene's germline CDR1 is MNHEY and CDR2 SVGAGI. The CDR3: CASSYSPTAVRNTIYF. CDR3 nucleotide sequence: TGTGCCAGCAGTTACTCCCCGACAGCAGTTAGAAACACCATATATTTT.